Each of the 14 T cell receptor beta chains below was sequenced from the same sample in a study of blood T cell repertoires in COVID-19. Here immunoSEQ multiplex PCR was the method, and the copy in TCRdb shows in-frame clones only, minus some. The repertoire holds about 200,000 clones, roughly nine tenths seen once, with roughly 24% in the top ten. Sequences were obtained from PBMCs or T cells enriched from blood (not recorded which). The receptors derive from a woman aged 35 to 49 in a cohort exposed to, infected with or recovered from COVID-19 (not recorded which).

The chain is built from TRBV3-1 (or the pseudogene TRBV3-2) and TRBJ1-1; D is perhaps TRBD1 (5 bases). CDR1 and CDR2 (germline): LGHDT, YNNKEL (reference sequence). Trimming took 4 bases from V and 6 from J, leaving 15 bases between them. The CDR3 has 14 amino acids. DNA for the CDR3: TGTGCCAGCAGCCCGCTAGGGGAAGGGTCTGAAGCTTTCTTT. Protein sequence: CASSPLGEGSEAFF.

The chain is built from TRBV29-1 and TRBJ1-1, with 8 bases fitting TRBD1. Trimming cost V 3 bases and J 4 bases; bases outside gene matches: 13. The CDR3 sequence is 16 residues long. Germline V lookup: CDR1 SQVTM, CDR2 ANQGSEA. CDR3 in DNA: TGCAGCGTTGAGTTGGGCAGGGGGCACGAGAGCACTGAAGCTTTCTTT. This sequence encodes CSVELGRGHESTEAFF.

The V gene is TRBV10-1, the J gene TRBJ1-6; D unclear. V was shortened by 3 bases and J by 0 bases, with 15 bases between the two germline ends. Germline V gene data show CDR1 as WNHNN and CDR2 as SYGVQD (reference sequence). This CDR3 has 18 residues. The CDR3 reads CASSEEVSPSSYNSPLHF. The DNA for the CDR3 is TGCGCCAGCAGTGAAGAGGTCTCCCCGAGCTCCTATAATTCACCCCTCCACTTT.

The chain recombines TRBV15 with TRBJ2-1, with 13 bases fitting TRBD2. Trimming at V came to 8 bases and at J to 6 bases, leaving 7 bases not matched to a gene. The CDR3 sequence is 15 residues long. Germline assignment: CDR1 LNHNV and CDR2 YYDKDF (reference sequence). CDR3 in amino acids: CATPPGLAGSNEQFF. The CDR3 region has the DNA TGTGCCACCCCACCGGGACTAGCGGGGAGCAATGAGCAGTTCTTC.

This sequence joins TRBV24-1 and TRBJ1-4; TRBD1 matches at 7 bases. CDR3 length: 12 residues. The trim removed 5 bases at V and 7 bases at J, leaving 0 bases unmatched. Germline values: CDR1 KGHDR, CDR2 SFDVKD. DNA for the CDR3: TGTGCCACCAGTGGGGACAGTGAAAAACTGTTTTTT. As protein: CATSGDSEKLFF.

V is TRBV5-8 and J is TRBJ1-3; TRBD1 is a possible D gene (6 bases). V gave up 4 bases and J gave up 3 bases, with 11 bases separating them. Germline V gene lookup returns CDR1 SGHTS and CDR2 YDEGEE. CDR3 length equals 14 residues. The CDR3 DNA follows: TGTGCCAGCAGCCAGGGACAATATGGAAACACCATATATTTT. It translates to CASSQGQYGNTIYF.

The chain carries TRBV10-2 and TRBJ1-2, with 7 bases that match TRBD1. The germline V gene encodes CDR1 WSHSY and CDR2 SAAADI. The J segment lost 7 bases and the V segment lost 3 bases, leaving 5 bases of the junction unmatched. This CDR3 is built from 13 residues. CDR3 residues: CASSDRQGGGYTF. The CDR3 DNA sequence: TGCGCCAGCAGTGATCGACAGGGAGGTGGCTACACCTTC.

The chain employs TRBV6-5 and TRBJ1-3; D gene ambiguous. Germline loops: CDR1 MNHEY, CDR2 SVGAGI. The V gene lost 2 bases and the J gene lost 2 bases, with 10 bases spanning the gap. The CDR3 extends over 15 amino acids. For the CDR3, the DNA is TGTGCCAGCAGTTACCCCGGGGAAACTGGAAACACCATATATTTT. Translated: CASSYPGETGNTIYF.

The chain recombines TRBV28 with TRBJ1-1; no firm D call. Germline CDR1 is MDHEN and CDR2 is SYDVKM. The CDR3 has 16 residues. Trimming took 3 bases from V and 4 from J, leaving 18 bases between them. This CDR3 is CASSFARGKAGTEAFF. The CDR3 DNA is TGTGCCAGCAGTTTCGCTCGGGGTAAAGCGGGCACTGAAGCTTTCTTT.

This chain connects TRBV2 to TRBJ1-2; 10 bases line up with TRBD1. This CDR3 has 18 amino acids. Trimming took 7 bases from V and 0 from J; bases not matched to a gene: 14. Germline CDR1 and CDR2: SNHLY and FYNNEI. The CDR3 DNA reads TGTGCCAGCACCTCGGGGGACAGGGGACCCTTAGCTAACTATGGCTACACCTTC. Protein product: CASTSGDRGPLANYGYTF. The full variable domain, completed using reference TRBV2 and TRBJ1-2, is EPEVTQTPSHQVTQMGQEVILRCVPISNHLYFYWYRQILGQKVEFLVSFYNNEISEKSEIFDDQFSVERPDGSNFTLKIRSTKLEDSAMYFCASTSGDRGPLANYGYTFGSGTRLTVV.

The V call is TRBV3-1 (or the pseudogene TRBV3-2), the J call TRBJ1-3; 7 bases line up with TRBD1. CDR3 length: 15 amino acids. Trimming at V came to 3 bases and at J to 0 bases, leaving 2 bases not matched to a gene. Germline lookup yields CDR1 LGHDT and CDR2 YNNKEL (reference sequence). The CDR3 spells CASSQGQSSGNTIYF. In nucleotides, the CDR3 is TGTGCCAGCAGCCAGGGACAGTCCTCTGGAAACACCATATATTTT.

The CDR3 DNA follows: TGTGCCAGCAGCGTAGAAACGGGGTTGAACGAGCAGTACTTC. Translated: CASSVETGLNEQYF. The chain links TRBV9 to TRBJ2-7; a possible D gene is TRBD2 (5 bases). CDR1 SGDLS and CDR2 YYNGEE come from the germline V gene. Trimming removed 0 bases from V and 5 bases from J, with 12 bases in between. The CDR3 is 14 residues long.

The gene calls are TRBV9 and TRBJ2-3; possibly TRBD1 for D (5 bases). In germline, CDR1 is SGDLS, CDR2 YYNGEE. The CDR3 extends over 13 amino acids. V dropped 0 bases and J dropped 6 bases, with 8 bases sitting between them. CDR3 sequence (DNA): TGTGCCAGCAGCGTAGATGGGGCGGATACGCAGTATTTT. This encodes CASSVDGADTQYF.

The rearrangement links TRBV11-3 to TRBJ2-3, with 8 bases that match TRBD2. This CDR3 is 15 amino acids long. V shed 6 bases and J 6 bases; nucleotides not matched to a gene: 11. Germline V gives CDR1 SGHNT, CDR2 YENEEA. The CDR3 DNA reads TGTGCCAGCAGGCCACCGGGACTAGTTTTTGATACGCAGTATTTT. Translation gives CASRPPGLVFDTQYF.